This T cell receptor (beta chain) was found in a study of cytomegalovirus exposure and HLA in healthy donors. V shed 1 base and J 0 bases; nucleotides not matched to a gene: 10. Germline V lookup: CDR1 MGHRA, CDR2 YSYEKL. The CDR3 loop spans 20 amino acids. This clone has more than one count but fewer than ten. Its antigen remains unknown. This PCR relied on a set of 60 Vbeta primers and 13 Jbeta primers. Clones were read by immunoSEQ multiplex PCR, and TCRdb kept only the in-frame ones, dropping some. Of 65,000 to 90,000 clones listed, less than 85% are singletons. Points from the study as a whole: For most TCR beta V segments, an earlier analysis put the productive rate at about 90% or about 30% of the time.

This sequence originates from a man aged 55 to 70 in good health and CMV-seronegative. This sequence joins TRBV4-1 and TRBJ2-6; TRBD1 matches 9 bases. The sample comprised PBMCs. CDR3 residues: CASSQAPGQGVSSGANVLTF. The CDR3 region has the DNA TGCGCCAGCAGCCAAGCGCCGGGACAGGGCGTTAGCTCTGGGGCCAACGTCCTGACTTTC.